This is a list of T cell receptor beta chains from one sample in a study of shared clonotypes between healthy human individuals. Here immunoSEQ multiplex PCR was the method, and the copy in TCRdb shows in-frame clones only, minus some. The data hold roughly 650,000 clones, with around 97% observed a single time. Sequencing was carried out using naive CD4+ T cells sorted from blood. The receptor source for this set is a woman aged 30 to 39 in good health. Both conserved end residues are part of each CDR3. A D gene is named only where the DNA matches it firmly. Not all rows give a size; the values are once, few, many and, for expanded clones, a class.

once,-,14,TRBD2,TRBV27,CASRRTSGTYEQYF
-,TRBJ1-2,14,TRBD1,TRBV27,CASSSLGQIGGYTF
-,TRBJ1-2,15,-,TRBV21-1,CASSKKNPANYGYTF
-,TRBJ2-2,15,-,TRBV19,CASSNQGLGTGELFF
-,TRBJ2-3,17,TRBD2,TRBV28,CASSSRLGLAGSYTQYF
-,TRBJ2-7,14,TRBD2,TRBV6-1,CASSVGLAYYEQYF
-,TRBJ1-5,14,-,TRBV21-1,CASSKSGSYQPQHF
-,TRBJ2-7,11,-,TRBV28,CASSSLGPWDF
-,TRBJ1-4,16,-,TRBV4-1,CASSQDPWARSEKLFF
once,TRBJ1-3,16,-,TRBV5-1,CASSLTARGAGNTIYF